These T cell receptor beta chains were read from a single sample in a study of blood T cell repertoires in COVID-19. Libraries were prepared by immunoSEQ multiplex PCR; TCRdb keeps only in-frame clonotypes and omits some of them. The table includes 70,000 to 90,000 clones, over 75% detected once. Sequenced material: peripheral blood. Receptors were obtained from a man in his 60s with acute or convalescent COVID-19. Both conserved end residues are part of each CDR3. Fields, in order: clone size, J gene, V gene, D gene, CDR3 DNA, CDR3 protein. The D gene is left open where the match is weak. The size of a clone is reported for some rows only, either as once, few or many, or as a class for expanded clones.

. TRBJ2-1 TRBV29-1 TRBD2 TGCAGCGTTGAGGCTAGCGGGGCCCAGTTCTTC CSVEASGAQFF
. TRBJ2-5 TRBV7-2 . TGTGCCAGCAGCTTAGGGTTCGCGTGGGAGACCCAGTACTTC CASSLGFAWETQYF
. TRBJ1-6 TRBV4-1 . TGCGCCAGCAGCCGAACTTCCGGGACACAGAATTCACCCCTCCACTTT CASSRTSGTQNSPLHF
. TRBJ2-7 TRBV6-5 TRBD2 TGTGCCAGCAGTTACTGGCTAGCGGGATTCTACGAGCAGTACTTC CASSYWLAGFYEQYF
. TRBJ2-1 TRBV11-3 . TGTGCCAGCAGCCCTATCTTTTATAGCGGCTACAATGAGCAGTTCTTC CASSPIFYSGYNEQFF
. TRBJ2-1 TRBV7-3 . TGTGCCAGCAGCTTAAGCGACTACAATGAGCAGTTCTTC CASSLSDYNEQFF
. TRBJ2-2 TRBV5-1 TRBD2 TGCGCCAGCAGCGCTACTAGCGGGAGGGCCTTCACCGGGGAGCTGTTTTTT CASSATSGRAFTGELFF
few TRBJ1-6 TRBV30 TRBD1 TGTGCCTGGAGCCCCAGGGGGGCTGACTCACCCCTCCACTTT CAWSPRGADSPLHF
. TRBJ2-2 TRBV7-2 TRBD1 TGTGCCAGCAGTGAGGAGACAGGGCGTCGGACCGGGGAGCTGTTTTTT CASSEETGRRTGELFF
. TRBJ1-4 TRBV23-1 . TGCGCCAGCAGTCAGCCGGGGGAGTACCTAAATGAAAAACTGTTTTTT CASSQPGEYLNEKLFF
. TRBJ2-3 TRBV2 TRBD1 TGTGCCAGCAGGACAGGGGGGACAGGTACGCAGTATTTT CASRTGGTGTQYF
. TRBJ1-2 TRBV19 TRBD1 TGTGCCAGTAGTACCATTCCGGGACAGGGGAGTGGCTACACCTTC CASSTIPGQGSGYTF
few TRBJ2-7 TRBV1 . TGCACCAGCAGCGGGGCTGGGGACAGGTCAATACTAGCGGGAGGCCTCTACGAGCAGTACTTC CTSSGAGDRSILAGGLYEQYF
. TRBJ2-1 TRBV4-2 . TGTGCCAGCAGCCAAATTACCGGGAGCCACAATGAGCAGTTCTTC CASSQITGSHNEQFF
. TRBJ1-6 TRBV9 TRBD1 TGTGCCAGCAGCGTAACGGACAGGGGTCGGTCACCCCTCCACTTT CASSVTDRGRSPLHF
few TRBJ2-5 TRBV5-1 TRBD2 TGCGCCAGCAGCCCGGGACTAGGTATAGAGACCCAGTACTTC CASSPGLGIETQYF
. TRBJ1-3 TRBV6-6 . TGTGCCAGCAGCGATCTAGGGGAGGCGGGAAACACCATATATTTT CASSDLGEAGNTIYF
. TRBJ1-1 TRBV7-9 . TGTGCCAGCAGCTTAGTCGCAGGGCGAAAGACTGAAGCTTTCTTT CASSLVAGRKTEAFF
. TRBJ1-2 TRBV30 TRBD1 TGTGCCTGGAGCGGACAGGGTATCTATGGCTACACCTTC CAWSGQGIYGYTF
. TRBJ1-1 TRBV18 TRBD1 TGTGCCAGCTCTCCCACTCCGGGACAGAAAAGCACTGAAGCTTTCTTT CASSPTPGQKSTEAFF
few TRBJ1-3 TRBV27 . TGTGCCAGCAGTTTATACGGACAGCGCTCTGGAAACACCATATATTTT CASSLYGQRSGNTIYF
. TRBJ2-1 TRBV3-1/TRBV3-2 . TGTGCCAGCAGCCAGGAAGGAGGGGGGGGTAATGAGCAGTTCTTC CASSQEGGGGNEQFF
. TRBJ1-1 TRBV3-1/TRBV3-2 . TGTGCCAGCAGCCAAGATATAGGCGGGGGAGCTTTCTTT CASSQDIGGGAFF
. TRBJ2-5 TRBV2 TRBD2 TGTGCCAGCAGTGAGGGGACTAGCCAAGAGACCCAGTACTTC CASSEGTSQETQYF
. TRBJ2-5 TRBV5-6 . TGTGCCAGCAGCCGTCAGGGGGCGGGGGGGCCTTCTTCCGCAGAGACCCAGTACTTC CASSRQGAGGPSSAETQYF
. TRBJ2-3 TRBV3-1/TRBV3-2 . TGTGCCAGCAGCCAAGATCGGGTTCCAGCGACAGATACGCAGTATTTT CASSQDRVPATDTQYF
. TRBJ2-7 TRBV3-1/TRBV3-2 TRBD1 TGTGCCAGCAGCCAACGGGACAGAACCTACGAGCAGTACTTC CASSQRDRTYEQYF
few TRBJ2-3 TRBV7-9 TRBD2 TGTGCCAGCAGCTTAACTAGCGGGGGGCCCCATACGCAGTATTTT CASSLTSGGPHTQYF
. TRBJ2-5 TRBV5-4 TRBD2 TGTGCCAGCAGTCGACCGACTAGCGGGGGAGAGACCCAGTACTTC CASSRPTSGGETQYF
once TRBJ2-2 TRBV5-4 TRBD2 TGTGCCAGCAGCTCGAATAGCGGGGGGAGCACCGGGGAGCTGTTTTTT CASSSNSGGSTGELFF
few TRBJ1-2 TRBV10-3 . TGTGCCATCAGGTCCCAAGGGGATGGATATGGCTACACCTTC CAIRSQGDGYGYTF
. TRBJ1-1 TRBV9 . TGTGCCAGCAGCGTAGCAGCCCGGGGAAGTCTGAACACTGAAGCTTTCTTT CASSVAARGSLNTEAFF
once TRBJ2-1 TRBV10-1 TRBD2 TGCGCCAGCAGTGATGGCGGGAGGGGGTTGAATGAGCAGTTCTTC CASSDGGRGLNEQFF
. TRBJ1-1 TRBV5-8 TRBD1 TGTGCCAGCAGCCCCGGGACAGGGGGACCCGAGTGGAACACTGAAGCTTTCTTT CASSPGTGGPEWNTEAFF
. TRBJ1-2 TRBV2 TRBD1 TGTGCCAGCAGTGAACAACAGGGGAAGGGAGGCTACACCTTC CASSEQQGKGGYTF
. TRBJ2-5 TRBV5-4 . TGTGCCAGCAGCCTTATAGCGGAAGAGACCCAGTACTTC CASSLIAEETQYF
. TRBJ2-1 TRBV5-1 . TGCGCCAGCAGCTCGACTCATCCCCTAATCAATGAGCAGTTCTTC CASSSTHPLINEQFF
few TRBJ2-1 TRBV6-5 TRBD2 TGTGCCAGCAGTTACCCGGGACTAGCTCTCGGTAGTGAGCAGTTCTTC CASSYPGLALGSEQFF
. TRBJ2-5 TRBV5-4 . TGTGCCAGCAGCTTGTCACGAGGTGAAGAGACCCAGTACTTC CASSLSRGEETQYF
few TRBJ2-7 TRBV12-3/TRBV12-4 . TGTGCCAGCAGTCCACAGCACTACGAGCAGTACTTC CASSPQHYEQYF
. TRBJ1-5 TRBV19 . TGTGCCAGTAGTATGCCGGGGGAGGTTGGTCAGCCCCAGCATTTT CASSMPGEVGQPQHF
. TRBJ2-4 TRBV19 TRBD2 TGTGCCAGTAGTATAGTCCCTAGCGGGGGGGCTTGGGACATTCAGTACTTC CASSIVPSGGAWDIQYF
. TRBJ2-3 TRBV25-1 . TGTGCCAGCGGTAGAAGCACAGATACGCAGTATTTT CASGRSTDTQYF
. TRBJ1-5 TRBV11-2 . TGTGCCAGCAGCGAACAGGTTTCCAATCAGCCCCAGCATTTT CASSEQVSNQPQHF
once TRBJ1-2 TRBV15 TRBD1 TGTGCCACCAGCGACAGGGGAGGGTATGGCTACACCTTC CATSDRGGYGYTF
once TRBJ2-7 TRBV28 . TGTGCCAGCCAGGGGGGTATGGGGGGCTACGAGCAGTACTTC CASQGGMGGYEQYF
. TRBJ2-3 TRBV9 TRBD2 TGTGCCAGCAGCACAGCGGGACTTCCCACAGATACGCAGTATTTT CASSTAGLPTDTQYF
once TRBJ2-5 TRBV20-1 . TGCAGTGCTAGTAGCCGCGAGACCCAGTACTTC CSASSRETQYF
. TRBJ2-2 TRBV11-2 . TGTGCCAGCGGAGGAGTAGTCACCGGGGAGCTGTTTTTT CASGGVVTGELFF
. TRBJ2-5 TRBV5-1 TRBD1 TGCGCCAGCAGCCCAACAGGGGCGCGGGAGACCCAGTACTTC CASSPTGARETQYF
few TRBJ1-5 TRBV5-6 . TGTGCCAGCAGCTTGGGACAGTTTGGAGATGGGCCCCAGCATTTT CASSLGQFGDGPQHF
. TRBJ1-5 TRBV6-5 TRBD1 TGTGCCAGCAGGGACAGGGGGCGTCAGCCCCAGCATTTT CASRDRGRQPQHF
. TRBJ1-6 TRBV27 TRBD1 TGTGCCAGCAGTGTATACAGGGGTTTCTCACCCCTCCACTTT CASSVYRGFSPLHF